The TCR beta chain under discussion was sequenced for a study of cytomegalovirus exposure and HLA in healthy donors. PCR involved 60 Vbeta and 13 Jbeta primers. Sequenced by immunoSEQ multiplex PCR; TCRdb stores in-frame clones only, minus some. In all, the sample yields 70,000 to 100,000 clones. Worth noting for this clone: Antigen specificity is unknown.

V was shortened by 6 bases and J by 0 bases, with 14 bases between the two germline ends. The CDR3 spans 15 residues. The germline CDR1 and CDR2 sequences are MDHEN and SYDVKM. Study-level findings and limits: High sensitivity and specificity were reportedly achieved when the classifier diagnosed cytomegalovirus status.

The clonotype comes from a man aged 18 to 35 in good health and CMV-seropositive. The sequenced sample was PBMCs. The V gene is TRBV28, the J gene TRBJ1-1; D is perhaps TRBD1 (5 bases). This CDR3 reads CASRRPGLVNTEAFF. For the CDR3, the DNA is TGTGCCAGCAGACGACCGGGACTAGTGAACACTGAAGCTTTCTTT. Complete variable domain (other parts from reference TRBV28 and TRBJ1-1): DVKVTQSSRYLVKRTGEKVFLECVQDMDHENMFWYRQDPGLGLRLIYFSYDVKMKEKGDIPEGYSVSREKKERFSLILESASTNQTSMYLCASRRPGLVNTEAFFGQGTRLTVV.